This T cell receptor beta chain was retrieved from a study of cytomegalovirus exposure and HLA in healthy donors. This CDR3 is built from 12 residues. V lost 5 bases and J 4 bases, leaving 9 bases between the germline ends. The germline gives CDR1 MNHEY, CDR2 SMNVEV (reference sequence). Study conclusions and caveats: Reports indicate that TCR beta sequences accurately predicted the HLA-A and HLA-B alleles of most subjects. Follow-up analysis found HLA locus-dependent TCR association rates, highest for DRB1 and lowest for HLA-C. It was 164 TCR beta chains that were listed as cytomegalovirus-associated.

The sample holds one count of this clone. Its antigen is undetermined. The PCR employed 60 Vbeta primers together with 13 Jbeta primers. The repertoire was sequenced with immunoSEQ multiplex PCR; TCRdb's copy has only in-frame clones and lacks some. The profile shows roughly 120,000 clones, about 80% of them singletons. The origin of this receptor is a male donor in good health and CMV-seronegative. Sequencing used PBMCs. This chain connects TRBV27 to TRBJ2-7; D not certain. In DNA, the CDR3 is TGTGCCAGCAGTACCCCAGGTTACGAGCAGTACTTC. Translated, it gives CASSTPGYEQYF.